This T cell receptor beta chain is drawn from a study of cytomegalovirus exposure and HLA in healthy donors. CDR3 size: 18 residues. Germline loops: CDR1 LNHDA, CDR2 SQIVND (reference sequence). V dropped 0 bases and J dropped 2; count of bases not matched to a gene: 6. Findings of the study overall: TCR association rates varied by HLA locus in a later analysis, with DRB1 highest and HLA-C lowest.

This clone was recorded once. What it binds is unknown. The PCR used 60 Vbeta and 13 Jbeta primers. This table comes from immunoSEQ multiplex PCR, and its TCRdb copy is limited to in-frame clones, with some not included. The data contain some 150,000 clones, around 66% of them seen just once; the ten biggest clones take up 3%. Sequencing used PBMCs. The receptor was isolated from a woman under 40 in good health and CMV-seropositive. The J gene is TRBJ2-6, the V gene TRBV19, with 8 bases fitting TRBD1. The CDR3 bases are TGTGCCAGTAGTATAGAGTTGGACAGGGTTGCTGGGGCCAACGTCCTGACTTTC. It encodes CASSIELDRVAGANVLTF.